This T cell receptor beta chain was recorded in a study of T cell responses to AZD1222 COVID-19 vaccine. Study-wide results and caveats: The study identified only a handful of AZD1222 recipients as seropositive at baseline. Samples come after the peak T cell response, not at day 14.

Clones were read by immunoSEQ multiplex PCR, and TCRdb kept only the in-frame ones, dropping some. The table has 90,000 to 150,000 clones, about 85% seen once. V dropped 5 bases and J dropped 1 base, with 18 bases sitting between them. Germline assignment: CDR1 SGHNT and CDR2 YYREEE (reference sequence). The CDR3 has 16 amino acids. As regards this clone: Its antigen remains unidentified.

The sample here was peripheral blood, taken on day 0 of AZD1222 vaccination. The chain couples TRBV5-4 to TRBJ1-1, with D possibly TRBD1 on 5 matching bases. The clonotype was recovered from an adult in good health. The CDR3 DNA sequence: TGTGCCAGCAGGGCCGGGACTCCTTACGGGAACACTGAAGCTTTCTTT. It yields the protein CASRAGTPYGNTEAFF.